One sample yielded the 23 T cell receptor beta chains listed below, sequenced in a study of CD8 T cells in ankylosing spondylitis. One entry per CDR3 protein results from TCRdb running MiXCR on the 5' RACE reads. The sample lists roughly 220,000 distinct CDR3 sequences; 10% were seen once. Sequencing input: blood, either unsorted or a sorted T cell fraction (not recorded which). The source is a male donor with ankylosing spondylitis or in good health (not recorded which).

This clonotype has ten or more counts. This chain joins TRBV30 and TRBJ2-3; D remains ambiguous. The CDR3 consists of 14 residues. Germline lookup yields CDR1 GTSNPN and CDR2 SVGIG (reference sequence). V lost 0 bases to trimming and J lost 4 bases, with 11 bases between them. This CDR3 is CAWSVGLGSDTQYF. CDR3 DNA: TGTGCCTGGAGTGTAGGTTTGGGCTCAGATACGCAGTATTTT.

This clonotype has ten or more counts. The V call is TRBV29-1, the J call TRBJ2-6, with TRBD1 matching over 9 bases. CDR1 is SQVTM and CDR2 is ANQGSEA in the germline V gene. V dropped 3 bases and J dropped 1; count of bases not matched to a gene: 4. The CDR3 loop spans 16 amino acids. The CDR3 protein is CSVEDRGGSGANVLTF. The CDR3 DNA is TGCAGCGTTGAGGACAGGGGCGGGTCTGGGGCCAACGTCCTGACTTTC.

Remarks on this clonotype: A clone one base away is much larger, so this may be a read error. The chain joins TRBV12-3 or TRBV12-4 to TRBJ2-1; 11 bases map to TRBD2. This CDR3 is 15 amino acids long. The CDR3 region is CASSPLAGGFTEPFF. In nucleotides, the CDR3 is TGTGCCAGCAGCCCTCTAGCGGGGGGTTTTACAGAGCCGTTCTTC.

This clonotype came up many times. The chain recombines TRBV7-9 with TRBJ2-3, with 10 bases fitting TRBD2. CDR3 size: 15 residues. The trim removed 5 bases at V and 4 bases at J, leaving 6 bases unmatched. Per the germline V gene, CDR1 is SEHNR and CDR2 is FQNEAQ (reference sequence). Here the CDR3 reads CASSIGLAVADTQYF. The CDR3 DNA is TGTGCCAGCAGCATCGGACTAGCGGTCGCAGATACGCAGTATTTT.

This clonotype was seen many times. The rearrangement links TRBV29-1 to TRBJ2-5, with no clear D. The CDR3 has 13 amino acids. The ends were cut back, 4 bases at V and 0 bases at J, with 9 bases in the middle. CDR1 is SQVTM, CDR2 ANQGSEA, per germline. This chain's CDR3 is CSVVGGYQETQYF. As DNA, the CDR3 is TGCAGCGTTGTTGGCGGTTACCAAGAGACCCAGTACTTC.

Details on this clonotype: This could be a read error, since a much larger clone is one nucleotide away. J is TRBJ2-3 and V is TRBV9; either TRBD1 or TRBD2 may fit D (6 bases each). CDR3 length: 15 amino acids. Germline values: CDR1 SGDLS, CDR2 YYNGEE. Trimming cost V 2 bases and J 4 bases, with 14 bases left between them. The CDR3 coding sequence is TGTGCCAGCAGCGTTCGGGGGCGGCGGGCAGATACGCAGTATTTT. Protein product: CASSVRGRRADTQYF.

This clonotype was seen many times. The chain uses TRBV28 and TRBJ2-7, with D tentatively TRBD2 (6 bases). Trimming shortened V by 1 base and J by 5 bases, and 15 bases separated the two germline ends. Germline CDR1 is MDHEN and CDR2 is SYDVKM. CDR3 size: 15 residues. The CDR3 spells CASSLLAGGSNEQYF. The CDR3 region has the DNA TGTGCCAGCAGTTTATTAGCCGGGGGTAGCAACGAGCAGTACTTC. The entire variable domain, with the rest obtained from reference TRBV28 and TRBJ2-7, is as follows: DVKVTQSSRYLVKRTGEKVFLECVQDMDHENMFWYRQDPGLGLRLIYFSYDVKMKEKGDIPEGYSVSREKKERFSLILESASTNQTSMYLCASSLLAGGSNEQYFGPGTRLTVT.

This clonotype came up a few times. CDR3 DNA sequence: TGCGCCAGCAGCTTGGGGGGACTACCGTTCCAAGAGACCCAGTACTTC. Encoded protein: CASSLGGLPFQETQYF. The chain combines TRBV5-1 with TRBJ2-5; 7 bases map to TRBD2. CDR1 and CDR2 from the germline V gene are SGHRS and YFSETQ. The CDR3 is 16 amino acids. V lost 0 bases to trimming and J lost 1 base; unmatched junction nucleotides: 6.

This clonotype was counted ten times or more. The germline gene is not matched at one end of the junction; a read error may be the cause. This CDR3 reads CASSLSGTEPFF. For the CDR3, the DNA is TGTGCCAGCAGCTTAAGCGGCACAGAGCCGTTCTTC. The rearrangement uses TRBV7-3 and TRBJ2-1; D ambiguous. CDR3 length: 12 amino acids. The germline V gene has CDR1 SGHTA and CDR2 FQGTGA.

The chain employs TRBV7-6 and TRBJ1-1; D gene ambiguous. Looked up from germline, CDR1 is SGHVS and CDR2 is FNYEAQ. V lost 3 bases and J lost 5, with 16 bases in between. The CDR3 runs to 15 residues. CDR3 protein: CASSFGSGVETEAFF. CDR3 coding DNA: TGTGCCAGCAGCTTTGGGTCCGGGGTCGAGACTGAAGCTTTCTTT.

This clonotype was seen repeatedly, ten times or more. This chain joins TRBV20-1 and TRBJ2-3, with 7 nucleotides matching TRBD2. Trimming removed 2 bases from V and 4 bases from J; junction bases left unmatched: 6. The germline V gene has CDR1 DFQATT and CDR2 SNEGSKA (reference sequence). The CDR3 sequence is 14 residues long. CDR3 sequence reads: CSARRASGADTQYF. Written as DNA, the CDR3 is TGCAGTGCTAGACGGGCGAGCGGGGCAGATACGCAGTATTTT.

In this sample, this clonotype turned up once. This may come from a read error, since a much larger clone is one base off. The V gene is TRBV29-1, the J gene TRBJ1-1; tentatively, D is TRBD1 (5 bases). The CDR3 sequence is 12 residues long. CDR1 is SQVTM, CDR2 ANQGSEA, per germline. Trimming cost V 6 bases and J 1 base, with 9 bases left between them. The CDR3 here is CSVRGTNTEAFF. Here the CDR3 DNA reads TGCAGCGTACGCGGGACGAACACTGAAGCTTTCTTT.

The rearrangement links TRBV7-9 to TRBJ2-7, with 11 bases identical to TRBD2. The CDR3 is 15 amino acids. In germline, CDR1 is SEHNR, CDR2 FQNEAQ (reference sequence). J lost 4 bases, V lost 4 bases, and 6 bases had no gene match. CDR3 sequence (DNA): TGTGCCAGCAGCTACGGACTAGCGGGTCCTTACGAGCAGTACTTC. Translating gives CASSYGLAGPYEQYF.

At least ten counts were recorded for this clonotype. V is TRBV5-1 and J is TRBJ1-1; TRBD1 matches 7 bases. CDR1 and CDR2 (germline): SGHRS, YFSETQ. CDR3 length: 13 amino acids. Unmatched junction bases numbered 7, after V lost 7 bases and J lost 4 bases. CDR3 loop: CASGDRVPTEAFF. CDR3 nucleotide sequence: TGCGCCAGCGGAGACAGGGTCCCCACTGAAGCTTTCTTT.

This clonotype was counted many times. Here the CDR3 reads CSARRGGWDEQFF. CDR3 DNA sequence: TGCAGTGCTAGAAGGGGGGGTTGGGATGAGCAGTTCTTC. The chain is built from TRBV20-1 and TRBJ2-1; perhaps TRBD2 as D (7 bases). The CDR3 runs to 13 residues. V was cut by 2 bases and J by 8 bases, with 13 bases left in between. Germline CDR1 and CDR2: DFQATT and SNEGSKA (reference sequence).

J is TRBJ2-7 and V is TRBV29-1; TRBD1 aligns across 11 bases. CDR1 SQVTM and CDR2 ANQGSEA come from the germline V gene. This CDR3 is 13 amino acids long. Losses at the gene ends were 5 bases for V and 7 bases for J; bases not matched to a gene: 7. The CDR3 sequence is CSVITDRGREQYF. The CDR3 region has the DNA TGCAGCGTTATAACGGACAGGGGGCGTGAGCAGTACTTC.

This clonotype came up many times. Written as DNA, the CDR3 is TGTGCCAGCAGCCGGGACAGGGGGAAGACTGAAGCTTTCTTT. Its translation: CASSRDRGKTEAFF. This chain links TRBV7-9 with TRBJ1-1, with 11 bases aligning to TRBD1. V gave up 5 bases and J gave up 5 bases; unmatched junction bases: 4. The germline V gene has CDR1 SEHNR and CDR2 FQNEAQ (reference sequence). The CDR3 is 14 amino acids. Supplemented by reference TRBV7-9 and TRBJ1-1, the full variable domain reads DTGVSQNPRHKITKRGQNVTFRCDPISEHNRLYWYRQTLGQGPEFLTYFQNEAQLEKSRLLSDRFSAERPKGSFSTLEIQRTEQGDSAMYLCASSRDRGKTEAFFGQGTRLTVV.

This clonotype was seen ten or more times. This chain connects TRBV6-2 or TRBV6-3 to TRBJ1-2; weak D call: TRBD1 (5 bases). Germline CDR1 MNHEY, CDR2 SVGEGT. The CDR3 covers 14 residues. The V end lost 0 bases, the J end lost 1 base, and 6 bases lay between the germline ends. CDR3 loop: CASSYSGRNYGYTF. In nucleotides, the CDR3 is TGTGCCAGCAGTTACTCGGGGCGTAACTATGGCTACACCTTC.

At least ten counts were recorded for this clonotype. The chain links TRBV29-1 to TRBJ2-5; D tentatively fits TRBD1 or TRBD2 (5 bases each). V was pared by 7 bases and J by 2 bases, with 11 bases between. This CDR3 region has 12 residues. The V gene's germline CDR1 is SQVTM and CDR2 ANQGSEA. In nucleotides, the CDR3 is TGCAGCGCGAGGGACGGTCAAGAGACCCAGTACTTC. Translated, it gives CSARDGQETQYF.

This clonotype has at least ten counts. J is TRBJ2-5 and V is TRBV20-1, with a weak D call TRBD2 (6 bases). V shed 3 bases and J shed 5 bases, with 19 bases lying between them. The V gene's germline CDR1 is DFQATT and CDR2 SNEGSKA (reference sequence). This CDR3 is built from 15 residues. In DNA form, the CDR3 reads TGCAGTGCTAGGGGCGCCGGGAGTAGTGATGAGACCCAGTACTTC. This sequence encodes CSARGAGSSDETQYF.

This clonotype was observed many times. One end of the junction is discordant with germline, which a read error may explain. The J gene is TRBJ1-4, the V gene TRBV11-2; the D gene is possibly TRBD1 (5 bases). CDR1 is SGHAT, CDR2 FQNNGV, per germline. The CDR3 is 17 residues long. The DNA for the CDR3 is TGTGCCAGCAGCCTAGACAGCCCTCTTGCAACTAATGAAAAACTGTTTTTT. It is translated as CASSLDSPLATNEKLFF. Complete variable domain (other parts from reference TRBV11-2 and TRBJ1-4): EAGVAQSPRYKIIEKRQSVAFWCNPISGHATLYWYQQILGQGPKLLIQFQNNGVVDDSQLPKDRFSAERLKGVDSTLKIQPAKLEDSAVYLCASSLDSPLATNEKLFFGSGTQLSVL.

This clonotype was found a few times. The chain links TRBV5-1 to TRBJ2-1; D is perhaps TRBD2 (5 bases). The germline V and J ends were trimmed by 4 bases and 3 bases, with 11 bases remaining between them. The germline CDR1 and CDR2 sequences are SGHRS and YFSETQ. CDR3 length: 14 residues. CDR3 nucleotide sequence: TGCGCCAGCAGCCCTCACCGGGACTACAATGAGCAGTTCTTC. This translates into CASSPHRDYNEQFF.

CDR3 in DNA: TGTGCCAGCAGCTTAAACTCGGGGAGTGAAAAACTGTTTTTT. It specifies CASSLNSGSEKLFF. V is TRBV7-3 and J is TRBJ1-4; unclear D gene. Trimming pared 1 base from V and 7 bases from J, leaving 10 bases between. The CDR3 length is 14 residues. Germline V gives CDR1 SGHTA, CDR2 FQGTGA.